This TCR beta chain was captured in a study of OX40 agonist ivuxolimab in advanced cancers. General notes on the study: Ivuxolimab was a fully human IgG2 agonistic monoclonal antibody targeting the costimulatory receptor OX40 (CD134). The dose-escalation cohort was roughly 83% male with a mean age of about 54 years, ranging from roughly 23 to 79. The point of sequencing TCRbeta in the periphery was to test whether ivuxolimab changed TCR sequence diversity and drove clonal T-cell expansion. Intravenous ivuxolimab was administered to patients every 2 weeks at six dose levels: 0.01, 0.1, 0.3, 1.5, 3 and 10 mg/kg. Three dose-escalation patients achieved partial responses, one with hepatocellular carcinoma and two with cutaneous melanoma. Of the roughly 52 dose-escalation patients, hepatocellular carcinoma was present in around 20, melanoma in roughly 15, renal cell carcinoma in 9 and head and neck cancer in 9. The paper describes the monotherapy dose-escalation part (N of about 55 patients) of the phase I trial of ivuxolimab. Prior anti-PD-1, anti-PD-L1 or anti-CTLA-4 therapy was permitted, and checkpoint inhibitors had been received by less than 45% of dose-escalation patients. On the study overall, not on this receptor specifically: Low levels of normalized T-cell clonal expansion were also shown by some nonresponding patients. Clonal expansion of both CD4+ and CD8+ blood T cells was observed from baseline to week 6 at doses 0.1 to 3.0 mg/kg. On average, CD8+ T cells showed more expanded clones than CD4+ T cells after ivuxolimab. In the 0.1-3.0 mg/kg groups, partial responders had among the lowest normalized peripheral clonal expansion, particularly in CD8+ T cells. The antigen specificity of the clonally expanded peripheral T cells was not determined.

As for this clone: Its specific antigen is unknown. Nothing much larger sits one base from this clone, and base qualities are not available.

Genomic DNA was isolated from the sorted cells so that the TCRbeta CDR3 region could be sequenced. The immunoSEQ Assay was used to sequence the TCRbeta CDR3 regions. TCRdb re-hosts the immuneACCESS table, in-frame sequences only. Its copies lack some clones; in the studies checked, an unresolved V gene accounts for under half of them, and the cause for the rest is not known. The sample yields just under 100,000 clones; less than 95% were counted once. Of the sample, about 0.18% falls within the top ten clones. The CDR3 starts with the cysteine, ends with the phenylalanine, and has 16 residues. The DNA shown is the 48-base CDR3, in frame from base 1. V was cut back by 4 bases and J by 1 base, leaving a gap of 17 bases between them. Based on the germline V gene (reference sequence), the CDR1 and CDR2 sequences are SGHNT and YYREEE. The trial excluded patients who had a history of autoimmune disease or who were on systemic immunosuppression. Peripheral blood for TCR sequencing was collected from all dose cohorts at baseline, on cycle 4 day 1, and on cycle 7 day 1. Samples came from an open-label, multicenter, first-in-human phase I dose-escalation trial of ivuxolimab. The trial enrolled adults with locally advanced or metastatic head and neck squamous cell, hepatocellular, melanoma or renal cell carcinoma. Before TCR sequencing, CD4+ T cells and CD8+ T cells were sorted from peripheral blood as separate populations.

The chain was built from TRBV5-4 and TRBJ1-1; TRBD1 could be the D gene, as 6 bases match. The sequence came from an adult with an advanced solid tumor such as melanoma, head and neck, liver or kidney cancer. Material: CD4+ or CD8+ T cells sorted from blood, obtained in a trial of the OX40 agonist ivuxolimab. The CDR3 amino acid sequence is: CASSRIDRYGNTEAFF. The DNA sequence is TGTGCCAGCAGCCGTATCGACAGGTACGGGAACACTGAAGCTTTCTTT.